This TCR beta chain was recovered during a study of metastatic and nonmetastatic thyroid tumors. Each patient came to thyroid surgery without any prior treatment (of any kind). TCRdb re-processed the PCR reads through MiXCR. The sample lists over 45,000 clones, under 25% occurring once. This clone was detected only once. The sequenced material came from blood. The receptor was isolated from a male donor with papillary thyroid cancer or a benign thyroid nodule (not recorded which). Some clones in this sample may be carry-over from other donors' samples.

The CDR3: CSARTPVEGTGNTIYF. The CDR3 DNA follows: TGCAGTGCTAGAACTCCAGTGGAGGGAACAGGAAACACCATATATTTT. V gene TRBV20-1 combines with J gene TRBJ1-3; D gene uncertain. The CDR3 consists of 16 residues. V was clipped by 2 bases and J by 4 bases, with 18 bases between them. Per the germline V gene, CDR1 is DFQATT and CDR2 is SNEGSKA (reference sequence).